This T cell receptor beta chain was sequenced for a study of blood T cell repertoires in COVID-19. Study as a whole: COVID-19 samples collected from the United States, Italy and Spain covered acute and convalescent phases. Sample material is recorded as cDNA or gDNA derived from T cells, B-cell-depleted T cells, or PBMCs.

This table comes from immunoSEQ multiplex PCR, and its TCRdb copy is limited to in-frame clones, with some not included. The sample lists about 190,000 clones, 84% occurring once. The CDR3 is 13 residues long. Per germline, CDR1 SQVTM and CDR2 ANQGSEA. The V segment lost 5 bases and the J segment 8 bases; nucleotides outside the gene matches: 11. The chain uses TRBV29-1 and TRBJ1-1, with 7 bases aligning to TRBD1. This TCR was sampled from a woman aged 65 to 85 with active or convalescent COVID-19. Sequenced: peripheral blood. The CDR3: CSVYSGTVKEAFF. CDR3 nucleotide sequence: TGCAGCGTTTACTCCGGGACAGTAAAAGAAGCTTTCTTT.